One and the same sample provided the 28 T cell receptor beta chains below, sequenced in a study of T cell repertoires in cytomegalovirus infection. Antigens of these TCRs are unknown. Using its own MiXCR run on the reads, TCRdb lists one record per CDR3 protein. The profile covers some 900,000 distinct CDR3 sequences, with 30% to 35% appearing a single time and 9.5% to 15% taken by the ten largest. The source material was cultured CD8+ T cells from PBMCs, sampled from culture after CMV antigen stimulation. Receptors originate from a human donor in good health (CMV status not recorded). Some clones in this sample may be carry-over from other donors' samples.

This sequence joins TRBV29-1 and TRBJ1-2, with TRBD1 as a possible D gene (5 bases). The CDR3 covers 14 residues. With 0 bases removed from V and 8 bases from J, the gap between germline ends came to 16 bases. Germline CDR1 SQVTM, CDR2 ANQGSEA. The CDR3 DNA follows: TGCAGCGTTGAAGATGGATGGCAGGGAGACGGCTACACCTTC. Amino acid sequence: CSVEDGWQGDGYTF. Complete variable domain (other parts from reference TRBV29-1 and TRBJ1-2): SAVISQKPSRDICQRGTSLTIQCQVDSQVTMMFWYRQQPGQSLTLIATANQGSEATYESGFVIDKFPISRPNLTFSTLTVSNMSPEDSSIYLCSVEDGWQGDGYTFGSGTRLTVV.

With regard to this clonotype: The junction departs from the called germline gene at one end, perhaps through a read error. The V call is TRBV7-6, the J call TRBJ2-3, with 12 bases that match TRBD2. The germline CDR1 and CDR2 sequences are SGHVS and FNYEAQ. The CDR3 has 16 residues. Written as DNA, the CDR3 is TGTGCCAGCAGCCCACGACTAGCGGGGGACACAGATATGCAGTATTTT. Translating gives CASSPRLAGDTDMQYF.

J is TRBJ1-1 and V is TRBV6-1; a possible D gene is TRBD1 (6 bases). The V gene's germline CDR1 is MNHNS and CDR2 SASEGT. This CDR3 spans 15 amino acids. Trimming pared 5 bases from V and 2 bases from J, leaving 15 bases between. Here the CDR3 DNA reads TGTGCCAGCAGTCTTCCGGGGGGCCCAAACACTGAAGCTTTCTTT. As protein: CASSLPGGPNTEAFF.

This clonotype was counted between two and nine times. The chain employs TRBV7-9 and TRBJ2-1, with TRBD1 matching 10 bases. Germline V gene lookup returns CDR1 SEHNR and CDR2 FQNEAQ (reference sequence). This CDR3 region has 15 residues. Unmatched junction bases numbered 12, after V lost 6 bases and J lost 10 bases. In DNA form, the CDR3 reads TGTGCCAGCAGTAATCCCGGGACAGGGGATTTGGAGCAGTTCTTC. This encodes CASSNPGTGDLEQFF.

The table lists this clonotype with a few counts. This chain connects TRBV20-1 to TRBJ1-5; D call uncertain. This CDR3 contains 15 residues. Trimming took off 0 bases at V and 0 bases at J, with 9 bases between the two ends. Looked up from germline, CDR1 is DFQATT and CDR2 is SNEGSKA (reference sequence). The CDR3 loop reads CSARDGWVSNQPQHF. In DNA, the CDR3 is TGCAGTGCTAGAGACGGGTGGGTTAGCAATCAGCCCCAGCATTTT.

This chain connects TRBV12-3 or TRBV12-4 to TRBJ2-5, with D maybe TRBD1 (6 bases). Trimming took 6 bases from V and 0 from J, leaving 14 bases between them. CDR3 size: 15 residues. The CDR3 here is CASSQSDRHQETQYF. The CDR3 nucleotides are TGTGCCAGCAGCCAATCTGACAGGCACCAAGAGACCCAGTACTTC.

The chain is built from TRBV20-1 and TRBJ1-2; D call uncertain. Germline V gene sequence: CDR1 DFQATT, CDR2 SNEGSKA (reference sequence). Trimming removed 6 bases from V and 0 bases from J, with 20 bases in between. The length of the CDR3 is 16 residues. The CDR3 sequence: CSADPGIHLSNYGYTF. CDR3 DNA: TGCAGTGCCGATCCCGGGATACATCTTTCTAACTATGGCTACACCTTC.

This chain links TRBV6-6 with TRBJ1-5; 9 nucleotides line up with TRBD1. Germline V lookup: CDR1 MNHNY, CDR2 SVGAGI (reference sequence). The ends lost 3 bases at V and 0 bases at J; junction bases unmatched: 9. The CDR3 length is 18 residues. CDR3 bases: TGTGCCAGCAGTTATCTGGACAGGGGTCGGTATAGCAATCAGCCCCAGCATTTT. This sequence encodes CASSYLDRGRYSNQPQHF.

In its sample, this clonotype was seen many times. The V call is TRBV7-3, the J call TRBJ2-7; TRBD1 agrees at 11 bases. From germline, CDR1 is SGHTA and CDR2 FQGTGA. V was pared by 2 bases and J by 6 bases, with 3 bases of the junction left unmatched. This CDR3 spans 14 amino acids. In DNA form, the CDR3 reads TGTGCCAGCAGCTTAGGACAGGGGGCCTTCGAGCAGTACGTC. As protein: CASSLGQGAFEQYV.

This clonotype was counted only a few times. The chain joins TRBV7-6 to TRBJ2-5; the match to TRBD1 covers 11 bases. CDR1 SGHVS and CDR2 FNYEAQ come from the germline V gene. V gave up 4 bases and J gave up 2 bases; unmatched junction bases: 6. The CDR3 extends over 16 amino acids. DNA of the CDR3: TGTGCCAGCAGCTCCTTGGACAGGGGGCCTCAAGAGACCCAGTACTTC. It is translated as CASSSLDRGPQETQYF.

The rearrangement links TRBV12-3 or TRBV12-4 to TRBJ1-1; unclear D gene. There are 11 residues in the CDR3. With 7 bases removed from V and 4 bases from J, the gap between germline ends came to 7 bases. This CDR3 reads CASIDGTEAFF. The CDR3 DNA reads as TGTGCCAGCATCGATGGCACTGAAGCTTTCTTT.

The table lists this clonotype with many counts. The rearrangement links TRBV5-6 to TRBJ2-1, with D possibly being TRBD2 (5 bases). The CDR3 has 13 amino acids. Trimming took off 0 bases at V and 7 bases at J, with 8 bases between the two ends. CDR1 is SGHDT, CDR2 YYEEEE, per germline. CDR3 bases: TGTGCCAGCAGCTTGGCGCCGGGAAATGAGCAGTTCTTC. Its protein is CASSLAPGNEQFF.

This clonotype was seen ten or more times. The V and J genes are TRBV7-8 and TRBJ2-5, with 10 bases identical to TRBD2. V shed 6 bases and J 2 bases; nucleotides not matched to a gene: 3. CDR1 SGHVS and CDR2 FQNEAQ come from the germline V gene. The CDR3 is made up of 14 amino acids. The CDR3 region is CASRKRGGQETQYF. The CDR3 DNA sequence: TGTGCCAGCAGGAAGCGGGGGGGGCAAGAGACCCAGTACTTC.

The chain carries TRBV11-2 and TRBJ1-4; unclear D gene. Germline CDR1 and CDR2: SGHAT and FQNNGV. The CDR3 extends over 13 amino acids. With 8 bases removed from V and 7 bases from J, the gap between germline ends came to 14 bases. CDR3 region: CASGRQSREKLFF. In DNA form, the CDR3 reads TGTGCCAGCGGACGACAAAGCCGTGAAAAACTGTTTTTT.

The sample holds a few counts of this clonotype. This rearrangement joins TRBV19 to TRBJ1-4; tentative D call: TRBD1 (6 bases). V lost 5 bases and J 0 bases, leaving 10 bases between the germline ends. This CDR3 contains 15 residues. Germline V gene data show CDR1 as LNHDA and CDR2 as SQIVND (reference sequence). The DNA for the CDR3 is TGTGCCAGTAGTTCCAACAGGGCAACTAATGAAAAACTGTTTTTT. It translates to CASSSNRATNEKLFF.

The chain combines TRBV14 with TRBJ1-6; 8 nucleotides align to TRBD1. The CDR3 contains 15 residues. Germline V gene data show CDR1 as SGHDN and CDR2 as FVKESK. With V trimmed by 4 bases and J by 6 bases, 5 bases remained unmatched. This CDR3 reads CASSLYRGANSPLHF. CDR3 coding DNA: TGTGCCAGCAGCCTATACAGGGGGGCTAATTCACCCCTCCACTTT.

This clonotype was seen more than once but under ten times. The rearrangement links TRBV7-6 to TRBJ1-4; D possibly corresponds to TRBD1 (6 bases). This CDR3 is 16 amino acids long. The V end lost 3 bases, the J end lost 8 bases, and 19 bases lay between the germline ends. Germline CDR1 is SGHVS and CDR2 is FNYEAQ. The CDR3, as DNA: TGTGCCAGCAGCTTCTCCCCTTCAGGGGAGGAGGAAAAACTGTTTTTT. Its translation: CASSFSPSGEEEKLFF. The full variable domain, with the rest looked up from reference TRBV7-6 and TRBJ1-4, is GAGVSQSPRYKVTKRGQDVALRCDPISGHVSLYWYRQALGQGPEFLTYFNYEAQQDKSGLPNDRFSAERPEGSISTLTIQRTEQRDSAMYRCASSFSPSGEEEKLFFGSGTQLSVL.

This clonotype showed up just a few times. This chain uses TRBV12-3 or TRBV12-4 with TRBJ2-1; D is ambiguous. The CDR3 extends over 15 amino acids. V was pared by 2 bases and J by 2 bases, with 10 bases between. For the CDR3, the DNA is TGTGCCAGCAGTTTAAAGGTGGCGCCCTACAATGAGCAGTTCTTC. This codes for CASSLKVAPYNEQFF.

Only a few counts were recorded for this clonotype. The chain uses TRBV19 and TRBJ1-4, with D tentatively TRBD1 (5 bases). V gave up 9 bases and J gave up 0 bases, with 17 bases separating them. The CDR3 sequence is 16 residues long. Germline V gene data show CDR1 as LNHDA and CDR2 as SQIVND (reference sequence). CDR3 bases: TGTGCCAGCGGCACCCCATGGACAACAACTAATGAAAAACTGTTTTTT. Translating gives CASGTPWTTTNEKLFF.

The CDR3: CASSSLLATSQETQYF. CDR3 sequence (DNA): TGTGCCAGCAGTTCCCTTCTAGCGACTTCCCAAGAGACCCAGTACTTC. The chain employs TRBV7-9 and TRBJ2-5; perhaps TRBD2 as D (6 bases). V lost 6 bases to trimming and J lost 1 base, with 18 bases between them. CDR1 and CDR2 (germline): SEHNR, FQNEAQ (reference sequence). The CDR3 loop spans 16 amino acids.

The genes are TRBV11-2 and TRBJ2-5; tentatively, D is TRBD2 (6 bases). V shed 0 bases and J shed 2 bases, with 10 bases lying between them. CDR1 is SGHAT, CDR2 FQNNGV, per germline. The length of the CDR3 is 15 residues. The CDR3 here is CASSLDHRGQETQYF. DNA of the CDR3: TGTGCCAGCAGCTTAGATCATCGGGGGCAAGAGACCCAGTACTTC.

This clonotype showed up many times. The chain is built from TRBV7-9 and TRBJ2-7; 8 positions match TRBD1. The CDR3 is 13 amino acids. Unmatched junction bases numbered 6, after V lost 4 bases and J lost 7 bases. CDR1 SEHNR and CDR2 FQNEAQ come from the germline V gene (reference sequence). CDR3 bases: TGTGCCAGCAGCTCAGGACAGGGTCGGGAGCAGTACTTC. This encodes CASSSGQGREQYF. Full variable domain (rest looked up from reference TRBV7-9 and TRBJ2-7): DTGVSQNPRHKITKRGQNVTFRCDPISEHNRLYWYRQTLGQGPEFLTYFQNEAQLEKSRLLSDRFSAERPKGSFSTLEIQRTEQGDSAMYLCASSSGQGREQYFGPGTRLTVT.

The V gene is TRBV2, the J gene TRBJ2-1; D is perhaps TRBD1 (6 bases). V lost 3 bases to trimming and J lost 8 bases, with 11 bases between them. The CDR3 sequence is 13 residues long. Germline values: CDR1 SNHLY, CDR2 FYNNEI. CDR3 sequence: CASSDLEGDEQFF. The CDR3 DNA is TGTGCCAGCAGTGATCTCGAGGGGGATGAGCAGTTCTTC.

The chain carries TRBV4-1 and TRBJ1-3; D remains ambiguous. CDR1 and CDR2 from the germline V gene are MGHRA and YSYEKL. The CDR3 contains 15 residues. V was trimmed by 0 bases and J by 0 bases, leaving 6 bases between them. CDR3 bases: TGCGCCAGCAGCCAAGAACCAGCCTCTGGAAACACCATATATTTT. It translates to CASSQEPASGNTIYF.

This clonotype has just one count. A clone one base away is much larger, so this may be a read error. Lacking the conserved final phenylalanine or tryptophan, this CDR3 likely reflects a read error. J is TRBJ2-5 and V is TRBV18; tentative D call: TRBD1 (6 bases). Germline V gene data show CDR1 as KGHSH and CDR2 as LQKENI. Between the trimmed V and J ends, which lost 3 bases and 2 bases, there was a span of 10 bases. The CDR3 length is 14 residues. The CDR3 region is CASSPRQVQETQYL. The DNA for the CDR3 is TGTGCCAGCTCACCTAGACAGGTTCAAGAGACCCAGTACCTC.

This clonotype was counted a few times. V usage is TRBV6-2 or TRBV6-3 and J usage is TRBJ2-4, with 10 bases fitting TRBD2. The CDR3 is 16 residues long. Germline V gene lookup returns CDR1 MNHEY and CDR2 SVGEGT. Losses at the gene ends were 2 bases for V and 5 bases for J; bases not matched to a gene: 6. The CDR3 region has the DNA TGTGCCAGCAGTTACCTTAGCGGGGGGCACGAAAACATTCAGTACTTC. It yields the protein CASSYLSGGHENIQYF.

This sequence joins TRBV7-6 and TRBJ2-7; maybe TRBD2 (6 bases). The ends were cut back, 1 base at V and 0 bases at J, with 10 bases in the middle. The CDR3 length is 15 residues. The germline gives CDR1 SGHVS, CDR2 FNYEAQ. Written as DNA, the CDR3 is TGTGCCAGCAGCTTAGAGGGGACTCCCTCCTACGAGCAGTACTTC. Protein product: CASSLEGTPSYEQYF.

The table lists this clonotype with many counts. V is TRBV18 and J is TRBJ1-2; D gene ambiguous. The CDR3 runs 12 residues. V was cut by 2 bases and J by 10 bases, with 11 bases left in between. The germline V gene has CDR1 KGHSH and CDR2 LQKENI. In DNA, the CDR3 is TGTGCCAGCTCACCAAACAGAGGCGACTACACCTTC. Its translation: CASSPNRGDYTF.